The rows below give T cell receptor beta chains drawn from one sample of a study of early T cells in non-severe SARS-CoV-2 infection. TCRdb re-called the 5' RACE reads through MiXCR, storing one row per CDR3 protein. The sample carries around 84,000 distinct CDR3 sequences, about 12% recorded once. Sequenced: whole blood. The receptors come from an adult who was a healthcare worker with PCR-confirmed SARS-CoV-2 infection or an uninfected control (not recorded which). CDR3s include the opening cysteine and the closing phenylalanine or tryptophan. A D gene is named only where the DNA matches it firmly. Clone size is shown for a subset of rows, as once, few, many or a class of expanded clone.

v_call,clone_size,j_call,d_call,cdr3_nt,cdr3_aa
TRBV29-1,few,TRBJ2-3,TRBD1,TGCAGCGCGGGACAGGCTGGAGATACGCAGTATTTT,CSAGQAGDTQYF
TRBV5-1,many,TRBJ1-4,NA,TGCGCCAGCAGTATGAAGGGGACCGAAAAACTGTTTTTT,CASSMKGTEKLFF
TRBV4-1,NA,TRBJ2-2,NA,TGCGCCAGCAGCCAAGTTTTTGGGACTCTCCAAGGGGTCGCCGGGGAGCTGTTTTTT,CASSQVFGTLQGVAGELFF
TRBV24-1,few,TRBJ2-7,TRBD1,TGTGCCACCGGACAGGGGGCCAACGAGCAGTACTTC,CATGQGANEQYF
TRBV20-1,few,TRBJ2-1,NA,TGCAGTGCAGCATGGGGGGCCGAGCAGTTCTTC,CSAAWGAEQFF
TRBV7-8,NA,TRBJ2-2,NA,TGTGCCAGCAGCCTCGTCGGGGGGCAATCCACCGGGGAGCTGTTTTTT,CASSLVGGQSTGELFF
TRBV7-9,many,TRBJ2-2,NA,TGTGCCAGCAGCTTAGAGAACACCGGGGAGCTGTTTTTT,CASSLENTGELFF
TRBV30,many,TRBJ2-1,NA,TGTGCCTGGTCTCGGAACAATGAGCAGTTCTTC,CAWSRNNEQFF
TRBV5-6,many,TRBJ2-5,TRBD1,TGTGCCAGCAGCTTGGTGGACAGGGGCGGGAAAGAGACCCAGTACTTC,CASSLVDRGGKETQYF
TRBV18,NA,TRBJ2-2,TRBD2,TGTGCCAGCTCACTTCAACCCGGGACTAGCCCAACGACCGGGGAGCTGTTTTTT,CASSLQPGTSPTTGELFF
TRBV5-1,many,TRBJ1-4,NA,TGCGCCAGCAGCTGGTCAGGGATTTCGGGAGAAAAACTGTTTTTT,CASSWSGISGEKLFF
TRBV7-9,few,TRBJ1-1,NA,TGTGCCAGCAGCTTAGAGCTCCCTAACACTGAAGCTTTCTTT,CASSLELPNTEAFF
TRBV20-1,few,TRBJ2-5,TRBD2,TGCAGTGCTAGAGATGGTAGCGGGGGGGCCGAGACCCAGTACTTC,CSARDGSGGAETQYF
TRBV18,many,TRBJ1-6,TRBD1,TGTGCCAGCTCACCATCCAACAGGGGGGTAAGATCACCCCTCCACTTT,CASSPSNRGVRSPLHF
TRBV18,many,TRBJ1-1,NA,TGTGCCAGCTCACGACACCCTCCCGGATCCACTGAAGCTTTCTTT,CASSRHPPGSTEAFF
TRBV20-1,NA,TRBJ2-3,NA,TGCAGTGCTAGAGAGGGGACAGATACGCAGTATTTT,CSAREGTDTQYF
TRBV9,few,TRBJ1-1,NA,TGTGCCAGCAGCTCGCCGACGGGGAACACTGAAGCTTTCTTT,CASSSPTGNTEAFF
TRBV25-1,many,TRBJ2-7,NA,TGTGCCAGCAGTGATCCCCCCTACGAGCAGTACTTC,CASSDPPYEQYF
TRBV12-3/TRBV12-4,NA,TRBJ2-3,TRBD1,TGTGCCAGCAGACCAACAGGGGGCCACGCAGATACGCAGTATTTT,CASRPTGGHADTQYF
TRBV12-5,many,TRBJ1-1,TRBD1,TGTGCTAGTGGTTTGGGAGGACAGGCGAACACTGAAGCTTTCTTT,CASGLGGQANTEAFF
TRBV7-8,many,TRBJ1-1,NA,TGTGCCAGCAGCTTAACGTACAGGGCGGATACTGAAGCTTTCTTT,CASSLTYRADTEAFF
TRBV12-3/TRBV12-4,few,TRBJ2-3,NA,TGTGCCAGCAGGGCCGGTGCCGATACGCAGTATTTT,CASRAGADTQYF
TRBV11-3,NA,TRBJ2-2,NA,TGTGCCAGCAGACTAATGGGGGCCACCGGGGAGCTGTTTTTT,CASRLMGATGELFF
TRBV7-2,once,TRBJ1-1,NA,TGTGCCAACAGCCCCCCCTGGGGGAATATCCCTTTCTTT,CANSPPWGNIPFF
TRBV3-1,many,TRBJ1-6,TRBD1,TGTGCCAGCAGCCGCGAAGGAGCATCCGGGACAGGGCGTTCACCCCTCCACTTT,CASSREGASGTGRSPLHF
TRBV12-3/TRBV12-4,many,TRBJ2-1,NA,TGTGCCAGCAGACCTAATCCGGGACTGGAGTTCTTC,CASRPNPGLEFF
TRBV6-5,NA,TRBJ2-7,NA,TGTGCCAGCAGCCGCGGAGAACACGAGCAGTACTTC,CASSRGEHEQYF
TRBV29-1,NA,TRBJ1-3,NA,TGCAGCGCACGGTCACTGGGAAACACCATATATTTT,CSARSLGNTIYF
TRBV12-3/TRBV12-4,NA,TRBJ2-1,NA,TGTGCCAGCAGCACGAGGGGGAGGAATGAGCAGTTCTTC,CASSTRGRNEQFF
TRBV12-3/TRBV12-4,few,TRBJ2-7,TRBD1,TGTGCCAGCAGCCCGGACAGGGACTACGAGCAGTACTTC,CASSPDRDYEQYF
TRBV11-1,NA,TRBJ1-1,NA,TGTGCCAGCAGCGCCCGCCCAGATTACAGTGAAGCTTTCTTT,CASSARPDYSEAFF
TRBV11-2,NA,TRBJ2-7,NA,TGTGCCAGCAGCTTAAGTCGGGCCTACGAGCAGTACTTC,CASSLSRAYEQYF
TRBV5-5,NA,TRBJ2-1,TRBD2,TGTGCCAGCAGCTTGGATAGACTAGCTAGTGAGCAGTTCTTC,CASSLDRLASEQFF
TRBV19,many,TRBJ1-5,NA,TGTGCCAGTAGCCCGGGTCAGAGAAATCAGCCCCAGCATTTT,CASSPGQRNQPQHF
TRBV2,many,TRBJ2-5,TRBD1,TGTGCCAGCAGAGGTACAGGGGAAGAGACCCAGTACTTC,CASRGTGEETQYF
TRBV5-1,few,TRBJ2-4,NA,TGCGCCAGCAGGGACAGCAAAAACATTCAGTACTTC,CASRDSKNIQYF
TRBV27,many,TRBJ1-1,NA,TGTGCCAGCAGTTTGCAGGGTGCGGTTCCGAACACTGAAGCTTTCTTT,CASSLQGAVPNTEAFF
TRBV11-2,NA,TRBJ2-4,TRBD2,TGTGCCAGCAGCTTAAGCGGGAGCGGTGCCAAAAACATTCAGTACTTC,CASSLSGSGAKNIQYF
TRBV10-1,few,TRBJ1-2,NA,TGCGCCAGCAGTGGGGCAGGCGACCCATATGGCTACACCTTC,CASSGAGDPYGYTF
TRBV18,many,TRBJ1-1,NA,TGTGCCAGCTCCCTTGCGAGGGTGACTGAAGCTTTCTTT,CASSLARVTEAFF
TRBV20-1,many,TRBJ2-7,NA,TGCAGTGTCCTTAGTTACCCCTACGAGCAGTACTTC,CSVLSYPYEQYF
TRBV19,few,TRBJ2-7,NA,TGTGCCAGTAGTATCTCCAGGACCTACGAGCAGTACTTC,CASSISRTYEQYF
TRBV12-3/TRBV12-4,few,TRBJ1-5,NA,TGTGCCAGCAGTCGCGGGGCGCCCCAGGGCAATCAGCCCCAGCATTTT,CASSRGAPQGNQPQHF
TRBV11-3,few,TRBJ2-3,NA,TGTGCCAGCAGCTTCTCGGGCACAGATACGCAGTATTTT,CASSFSGTDTQYF
TRBV27,many,TRBJ1-6,NA,TGTGCCAGCAGGAGCTCCTATAATTCACCCCTCCACTTT,CASRSSYNSPLHF
TRBV28,few,TRBJ2-7,NA,TGTGCCAGCAGGGACTCTAGCTCCTACGAGCAGTACTTC,CASRDSSSYEQYF
TRBV20-1,NA,TRBJ2-4,NA,TGCAGTGCTAGACTTGGCATTTCAGTAGGTGACATTCAGTACTTC,CSARLGISVGDIQYF
TRBV29-1,many,TRBJ1-5,TRBD1,TGCAGCGTTGCAGAACAGGGGCGAGACCAGCCCCAGCATTTT,CSVAEQGRDQPQHF
TRBV25-1,few,TRBJ1-4,NA,TGTGCCAGCAGGAAGGTGGGGGATGAAAAACTGTTTTTT,CASRKVGDEKLFF
TRBV29-1,NA,TRBJ1-1,NA,TGCAGCGTTGAAGGGGGGTCTAAGACTGAAGCTTTCTTT,CSVEGGSKTEAFF
TRBV2,NA,TRBJ2-5,NA,TGTGCCAGCAGTGAAAACCGGTACCAAGAGACCCAGTACTTC,CASSENRYQETQYF
TRBV5-1,NA,TRBJ2-1,TRBD2,TGCGCCAGCAGCTTGGGAGCGGGAGGGCCGATGGCGCAGTTCTTC,CASSLGAGGPMAQFF
TRBV6-4,many,TRBJ2-1,TRBD2,TGTGCCAGCAGTGACTCGGGCGGGAGTATGAATGAGCAGTTCTTC,CASSDSGGSMNEQFF
TRBV12-3/TRBV12-4,many,TRBJ2-7,TRBD1,TGTGCCAGCAGTAACCCAGCGACAGGGGACCCCTACGAGCAGTACTTC,CASSNPATGDPYEQYF
TRBV18,NA,TRBJ1-3,NA,TGTGCCAGCTCACCGTCACCAGGGAGTAGCAGAAACACCATATATTTT,CASSPSPGSSRNTIYF